The rows below give T cell receptor beta chains drawn from one sample of a study of blood T cell repertoires in COVID-19. The table came from immunoSEQ multiplex PCR; TCRdb's copy has only in-frame clones and leaves some out. The table has approximately 350,000 clones, 80% to 90% seen once. The sample consisted of peripheral blood. The receptors here all came from a woman aged 30 to 39 with COVID-19, enrolled during active disease. CDR3s include the opening cysteine and the closing phenylalanine or tryptophan. The D gene is left open where the match is weak. The size entry is marked missing in some rows and otherwise reads once, few, many or a size class.

v_gene	j_gene	d_gene	abundance	CDR3aa	CDR3nt
TRBV29-1	TRBJ2-1	-	-	CSVEDEGDEQFF	TGCAGCGTTGAGGATGAGGGCGATGAGCAGTTCTTC
TRBV11-3	TRBJ2-1	TRBD2	-	CASSSKRGSYNEQFF	TGTGCCAGCAGCTCAAAGCGGGGCTCCTACAATGAGCAGTTCTTC
TRBV11-2	TRBJ2-1	TRBD2	-	CASRPLAGGAYNEQFF	TGTGCCAGCAGACCCTTAGCGGGAGGGGCCTACAATGAGCAGTTCTTC
TRBV18	TRBJ2-5	-	-	CASSPGWGEETQYF	TGTGCCAGCTCACCGGGGTGGGGCGAAGAGACCCAGTACTTC
TRBV30	TRBJ1-6	-	-	CAWSVGAIPLHF	TGTGCCTGGAGTGTAGGGGCGATACCCCTCCACTTT
TRBV5-4	TRBJ2-2	TRBD2	-	CASTRRPSGRTGVGELFF	TGTGCCAGCACCCGCCGCCCCAGCGGGAGGACCGGGGTCGGGGAGCTGTTTTTT
TRBV7-2	TRBJ1-5	TRBD1	-	CASSPHRGLNQPQHF	TGTGCCAGCAGCCCCCACAGGGGGCTGAATCAGCCCCAGCATTTT
TRBV19	TRBJ1-5	TRBD1	-	CATQGVGAHQPQHF	TGTGCCACCCAGGGGGTGGGGGCACATCAGCCCCAGCATTTT
TRBV28	TRBJ2-7	TRBD1	-	CASSSGTASSYEQYF	TGTGCCAGCAGCTCCGGGACAGCGAGCTCCTACGAGCAGTACTTC
TRBV19	TRBJ1-2	-	-	CASSLREGGYTF	TGTGCCAGTAGTCTACGGGAGGGCGGCTACACCTTC
TRBV19	TRBJ2-2	TRBD1	-	CASSRGQETTGELFF	TGTGCCAGTAGTAGGGGACAGGAGACCACCGGGGAGCTGTTTTTT
TRBV9	TRBJ1-1	-	-	CASSVDIGHDTEAFF	TGTGCCAGCAGCGTAGATATTGGCCACGACACTGAAGCTTTCTTT
TRBV28	TRBJ2-2	TRBD2	-	CASSLVSGRIPGELFF	TGTGCCAGCAGTTTGGTTAGCGGGAGGATCCCCGGGGAGCTGTTTTTT
TRBV19	TRBJ2-2	TRBD1	-	CASSTRQGGELFF	TGTGCCAGTAGTACCCGACAGGGCGGGGAGCTGTTTTTT
TRBV3-1/TRBV3-2	TRBJ2-3	TRBD2	few	CASSQALAGGPDTQYF	TGTGCCAGCAGCCAAGCACTAGCGGGAGGCCCAGATACGCAGTATTTT
TRBV6-1	TRBJ2-3	TRBD2	-	CASNDLAGGSTDTQYF	TGTGCCAGCAATGACTTAGCGGGGGGAAGCACAGATACGCAGTATTTT
TRBV5-1	TRBJ1-2	-	-	CASSPGAGEYGYTF	TGCGCCAGCAGCCCTGGGGCAGGCGAGTATGGCTACACCTTC
TRBV5-1	TRBJ2-2	TRBD1	-	CASSVGTGGSGELFF	TGCGCCAGCAGCGTGGGGACAGGGGGTAGCGGGGAGCTGTTTTTT
TRBV4-3	TRBJ1-6	-	-	CASKVASSYNSPLHF	TGCGCCAGCAAGGTAGCGAGCTCCTATAATTCACCCCTCCACTTT
TRBV29-1	TRBJ2-1	TRBD2	-	CSVEEGRTSGRDEQFF	TGCAGCGTTGAAGAAGGAAGGACTAGCGGGAGGGATGAGCAGTTCTTC
TRBV14	TRBJ1-1	-	-	CASSQEGGWTEAFF	TGTGCCAGCAGCCAAGAAGGGGGTTGGACTGAAGCTTTCTTT
TRBV7-8	TRBJ2-1	-	-	CASSPGYEQFF	TGTGCCAGCAGCCCAGGGTATGAGCAGTTCTTC
TRBV4-2	TRBJ2-1	-	-	CASSQPGDAGYNEQFF	TGTGCCAGCAGCCAACCCGGCGATGCGGGGTACAATGAGCAGTTCTTC
TRBV6-5	TRBJ1-3	-	-	CASSYRGGFGNTIYF	TGTGCCAGCAGTTACAGGGGAGGCTTTGGAAACACCATATATTTT
TRBV6-5	TRBJ2-2	-	-	CASSYRRDTGELFF	TGTGCCAGCAGTTACCGCAGGGATACCGGGGAGCTGTTTTTT
TRBV13	TRBJ2-3	TRBD1	-	CASSLAGGEDTQYF	TGTGCCAGCAGCTTAGCAGGGGGCGAAGATACGCAGTATTTT
TRBV2	TRBJ2-7	-	-	CASSPPHSKSYEQYF	TGTGCCAGCAGTCCGCCCCACAGTAAGAGCTACGAGCAGTACTTC
TRBV5-4	TRBJ1-4	-	-	CASSFGTTTNEKLFF	TGTGCCAGCAGCTTCGGGACAACAACTAATGAAAAACTGTTTTTT
TRBV11-1	TRBJ1-1	TRBD1	-	CASSLDLWTGATEAFF	TGTGCCAGCAGCTTAGACCTATGGACAGGGGCCACTGAAGCTTTCTTT
TRBV4-1	TRBJ1-2	-	-	CASSQALGYTF	TGCGCCAGCAGCCAAGCCCTTGGCTACACCTTC
TRBV11-3	TRBJ2-1	-	-	CASSRTTNEQFF	TGTGCCAGCAGCCGCACTACTAATGAGCAGTTCTTC
TRBV7-9	TRBJ2-2	-	-	CASSIDYPDTGELFF	TGTGCCAGCAGCATAGACTACCCAGACACCGGGGAGCTGTTTTTT
TRBV5-1	TRBJ2-3	TRBD2	once	CASSPGTSGPFTDTQYF	TGCGCCAGCAGCCCGGGGACTAGCGGGCCTTTCACAGATACGCAGTATTTT
TRBV2	TRBJ1-6	TRBD1	-	CASRLNGQQGTLHF	TGTGCCAGCAGACTTAACGGACAACAGGGGACCCTCCACTTT
TRBV19	TRBJ1-5	TRBD1	-	CASSIGDSYQPQHF	TGTGCCAGTAGTATAGGGGACAGTTATCAGCCCCAGCATTTT
TRBV4-1	TRBJ2-1	TRBD2	-	CASSQDGGTSGRGGYNEQFF	TGCGCCAGCAGCCAAGACGGCGGGACTAGCGGGAGAGGGGGCTACAATGAGCAGTTCTTC
TRBV24-1	TRBJ2-3	TRBD2	-	CATSLSGTSITDTQYF	TGTGCCACCAGCCTTAGCGGGACTTCGATCACAGATACGCAGTATTTT
TRBV7-2	TRBJ2-5	TRBD1	-	CASSLAWDRRQETQYF	TGTGCCAGCAGCTTAGCTTGGGACAGGAGACAAGAGACCCAGTACTTC
TRBV18	TRBJ1-1	-	-	CASSLSEGAFF	TGTGCCAGCTCACTAAGCGAAGGAGCTTTCTTT
TRBV6-4	TRBJ1-2	TRBD1	once	CASSDSFGTGVGIRSYTF	TGTGCCAGCAGTGACTCGTTTGGGACAGGGGTTGGGATTCGTAGCTACACCTTC
TRBV5-5	TRBJ2-1	TRBD2	-	CASSWGLGVYNEQFF	TGTGCCAGCAGCTGGGGACTAGGGGTCTACAATGAGCAGTTCTTC
TRBV29-1	TRBJ2-3	-	-	CSVSGGELDTQYF	TGCAGCGTTTCGGGCGGGGAGCTGGATACGCAGTATTTT
TRBV13	TRBJ2-2	-	-	CASSSPLGQSNTGELFF	TGTGCCAGCAGCTCCCCCCTCGGACAGAGTAACACCGGGGAGCTGTTTTTT
TRBV28	TRBJ1-4	-	-	CASSPPPGRLPEKLFF	TGTGCCAGCAGCCCTCCTCCAGGCCGTCTTCCCGAAAAACTGTTTTTT
TRBV25-1	TRBJ1-2	-	-	CASSGVGGNYGYTF	TGTGCCAGCAGTGGGGTCGGGGGTAACTATGGCTACACCTTC
TRBV3-1/TRBV3-2	TRBJ2-5	-	few	CASSHRGTPRRETQYF	TGTGCCAGCAGCCACAGAGGGACACCAAGACGAGAGACCCAGTACTTC
TRBV9	TRBJ1-1	TRBD1	-	CASRGQASEAFF	TGTGCCAGCAGAGGACAGGCGTCTGAAGCTTTCTTT
TRBV2	TRBJ2-7	-	once	CASRWNRDRYEQYF	TGTGCCAGCAGGTGGAACAGGGACCGCTACGAGCAGTACTTC
TRBV24-1	TRBJ2-1	-	-	CATSEWELENEQFF	TGTGCCACCAGTGAGTGGGAACTAGAAAATGAGCAGTTCTTC
TRBV10-1	TRBJ1-5	-	-	CASSAGQYQPQHF	TGCGCCAGCAGTGCCGGACAGTATCAGCCCCAGCATTTT
TRBV7-6	TRBJ2-3	TRBD2	-	CASSLAMREGLTDTQYF	TGTGCCAGCAGCTTAGCGATGCGGGAGGGCCTGACAGATACGCAGTATTTT
TRBV28	TRBJ2-6	-	few	CAGQGRVSSGANVLTF	TGTGCCGGCCAGGGCAGGGTTAGCTCTGGGGCCAACGTCCTGACTTTC
TRBV23-1	TRBJ2-5	TRBD1	-	CASSPGPRDREYF	TGCGCCAGCAGTCCGGGACCCCGGGACAGGGAGTACTTC